Shown below are 7 T cell receptor beta chains from a single sample sequenced in a study of OX40 agonist ivuxolimab in advanced cancers. Library preparation employed the immunoSEQ multiplex PCR assay. TCRdb took over this immuneACCESS table, retaining in-frame rearrangements with V and J assigned. Such tables are incomplete; in checked studies, under half of the missing clones stem from an unresolved V gene, and the remainder is unexplained. The sample data list 70,000 to 90,000 clones, and about 90% of these were observed just once. Together, the top ten hold more than 7.5% of the sample. The sample in question was CD4+ or CD8+ T cells sorted from blood, obtained in a trial of the OX40 agonist ivuxolimab. The receptors were sampled from an adult with an advanced solid tumor such as melanoma, head and neck, liver or kidney cancer.

The V and J genes are TRBV7-9 and TRBJ2-1; 9 positions match TRBD1. CDR3 length: 17 residues. Germline values: CDR1 SEHNR, CDR2 FQNEAQ (reference sequence). The junction had 14 bases not matched to a gene; V was cut back by 5 bases and J by 6 bases. Here the CDR3 DNA reads TGTGCCAGCAGCCCCATTCGGTTTCGGGACAGGGCCAATGAGCAGTTCTTC. Translating gives CASSPIRFRDRANEQFF.

This chain joins TRBV6-5 and TRBJ1-2, with 7 bases identical to TRBD1. Germline CDR1 is MNHEY and CDR2 is SVGAGI. CDR3 length equals 15 residues. Germline trimming cut 6 bases from V and 2 bases from J; bases unmatched to any gene: 9. The CDR3 bases are TGTGCCAGCAGCGTGGAGAGGACAGGCAACTATGGCTACACCTTC. Translating gives CASSVERTGNYGYTF.

The chain joins TRBV28 to TRBJ2-1; D might be TRBD1 or TRBD2, each matching 5 bases. V was cut by 5 bases and J by 6 bases, with 20 bases left in between. The germline V gene encodes CDR1 MDHEN and CDR2 SYDVKM. The CDR3 extends over 16 amino acids. The CDR3 protein is CASSPNPGPAGNEQFF. In nucleotides, the CDR3 is TGTGCCAGCAGTCCGAACCCGGGGCCGGCGGGCAATGAGCAGTTCTTC.

The CDR3 region is CASSLKDPDTQYF. The CDR3 nucleotides read TGTGCCAGCAGCTTAAAGGACCCAGATACGCAGTATTTT. V usage is TRBV7-3 and J usage is TRBJ2-3; no reliable D call. Germline CDR1 and CDR2: SGHTA and FQGTGA. The CDR3 covers 13 residues. Trimming took off 1 base at V and 4 bases at J, with 6 bases between the two ends.

V is TRBV9 and J is TRBJ1-3; D is undetermined. V gave up 0 bases and J gave up 7 bases, with 8 bases separating them. CDR3 length: 13 residues. Per germline, CDR1 SGDLS and CDR2 YYNGEE. The CDR3 bases are TGTGCCAGCAGCGTAGAACGGGAGAACACCATATATTTT. Its protein product is CASSVERENTIYF.

CDR3 coding DNA: TGTGCCTGGAGCCGGACAGGGAATGGCTACACCTTC. Its protein is CAWSRTGNGYTF. The rearrangement links TRBV30 to TRBJ1-2; 8 positions match TRBD1. Germline trimming cut 3 bases from V and 6 bases from J; bases unmatched to any gene: 3. The CDR3 covers 12 residues. CDR1 is GTSNPN, CDR2 SVGIG, per germline (reference sequence).

The chain is built from TRBV4-3 and TRBJ2-1; D is perhaps TRBD2 (7 bases). Germline values: CDR1 LGHNA, CDR2 YSLEER. This CDR3 is built from 15 residues. V lost 2 bases, J lost 7 bases, and 15 bases lay in between. CDR3 DNA sequence: TGCGCCAGCAGCCAAATAGGGGGGGCCGCAAATGAGCAGTTCTTC. Its translation: CASSQIGGAANEQFF.